A selection of T cell receptor beta chains follows, all from one sample in a study of blood T cell repertoires in COVID-19. Clones were read by immunoSEQ multiplex PCR, and TCRdb kept only the in-frame ones, dropping some. The table records 80,000 to 100,000 clones, around 80% of them present only once. The sequenced sample was peripheral blood. These TCRs come from a man aged 45 to 65 who had recovered from COVID-19. Each CDR3 is given with its conserved first and last residue. Each record gives: CDR3 protein, CDR3 DNA, J gene, D gene, V gene, clone size. D genes are given only for firm matches. Part of the rows lack a size; the others show once, few, many or a class for expanded clones.

CASSLVGGEAFF | TGTGCCAGCAGCTTAGTCGGGGGTGAAGCTTTCTTT | TRBJ1-1 | NA | TRBV7-9 | NA
CASSLLQGRETQYF | TGTGCCAGCAGCTTATTACAGGGCCGAGAGACCCAGTACTTC | TRBJ2-5 | NA | TRBV11-2 | NA
CASSFTSQETQYF | TGTGCCAGCAGCTTCACTAGTCAAGAGACCCAGTACTTC | TRBJ2-5 | NA | TRBV7-3 | NA
CASSEAGSDEKLFF | TGCGCCAGCAGCGAGGCAGGGTCGGATGAAAAACTGTTTTTT | TRBJ1-4 | NA | TRBV5-1 | NA
CASSFTVGVEQYF | TGTGCCAGCAGCTTTACCGTGGGCGTCGAGCAGTACTTC | TRBJ2-7 | NA | TRBV7-2 | NA
CASSQSEGSGHITGELFF | TGTGCCAGCAGCCAATCTGAAGGGTCGGGACACATCACCGGGGAGCTGTTTTTT | TRBJ2-2 | NA | TRBV14 | NA
CSARVGGAAFF | TGCAGTGCTAGGGTAGGGGGCGCGGCTTTCTTT | TRBJ1-1 | TRBD1 | TRBV20-1 | NA
CASSPRTSGGVTDTQYF | TGTGCCAGCAGCCCCCGGACTAGCGGGGGGGTCACAGATACGCAGTATTTT | TRBJ2-3 | TRBD2 | TRBV7-3 | few
CAIKFSERVTDTQYF | TGTGCCATCAAGTTCTCTGAGAGAGTCACAGATACGCAGTATTTT | TRBJ2-3 | NA | TRBV10-3 | NA
CSVEEGASTEAFF | TGCAGCGTTGAGGAGGGGGCATCGACTGAAGCTTTCTTT | TRBJ1-1 | TRBD1 | TRBV29-1 | NA
CASSHWGQPGANVLTF | TGTGCCAGTAGTCATTGGGGCCAACCTGGGGCCAACGTCCTGACTTTC | TRBJ2-6 | NA | TRBV19 | NA
CASTMTERPNIQYF | TGTGCCAGCACTATGACGGAGCGCCCCAACATTCAGTACTTC | TRBJ2-4 | NA | TRBV6-5 | NA
CASSEAPRGDTEAFF | TGTGCCAGCAGCGAGGCCCCCAGGGGGGACACTGAAGCTTTCTTT | TRBJ1-1 | TRBD1 | TRBV9 | NA
CASSVGQGYYEQYF | TGTGCCAGCAGCGTAGGACAGGGGTACTACGAGCAGTACTTC | TRBJ2-7 | TRBD1 | TRBV9 | NA
CASSQSLGTGAHNEQFF | TGTGCCAGCAGCCAGTCCTTAGGGACAGGGGCCCACAATGAGCAGTTCTTC | TRBJ2-1 | TRBD1 | TRBV14 | NA
CASSSDGYYEQYF | TGTGCCAGCAGCTCAGACGGGTACTACGAGCAGTACTTC | TRBJ2-7 | NA | TRBV12-3/TRBV12-4 | NA
CASSIGQGDPETQYF | TGCGCCAGCAGCATCGGACAGGGGGATCCTGAGACCCAGTACTTC | TRBJ2-5 | TRBD1 | TRBV5-1 | NA
CASRPRAMNTEAFF | TGCGCCAGCAGACCCAGGGCCATGAACACTGAAGCTTTCTTT | TRBJ1-1 | NA | TRBV10-2 | few